These T cell receptor beta chains were read from a single sample in a study of cytomegalovirus exposure and HLA in healthy donors. Some clones are missing from TCRdb's copy, which holds only in-frame ones; the method was immunoSEQ multiplex PCR. Among roughly 180,000 clones listed, more than 70% were seen once. Material for sequencing was PBMCs. The origin of the receptors is a woman in her 50s in good health and CMV-seropositive. Both conserved end residues are part of each CDR3. Each record gives: J gene, clone size, V gene, D gene, CDR3 DNA, CDR3 protein. A D gene is named only where the DNA matches it firmly. Rows may omit the clone size; those that give it use once, few, many or a size class.

J: TRBJ2-1
size: -
V: TRBV4-3
D: -
DNA: TGCGCCAGCAGCTCCCAAGGGAGTTTATACAATGAGCAGTTCTTC
CDR3: CASSSQGSLYNEQFF

J: TRBJ2-3
size: -
V: TRBV18
D: TRBD2
DNA: TGTGCCAGCTCACCGCGGGGGGAGACAGATACGCAGTATTTT
CDR3: CASSPRGETDTQYF

J: TRBJ2-1
size: once
V: TRBV10-1
D: TRBD1
DNA: TGCGCCAGCAGTGCCGGACAGGGGAATGAGCAGTTCTTC
CDR3: CASSAGQGNEQFF

J: TRBJ1-5
size: -
V: TRBV6-1
D: TRBD1
DNA: TGTGCCAGCAGGGAGGGACAGGGGGCGCATCAGCCCCAGCATTTT
CDR3: CASREGQGAHQPQHF

J: TRBJ2-1
size: -
V: TRBV7-9
D: -
DNA: TGTGCCAGCCGGTACAATGAGCAGTTCTTC
CDR3: CASRYNEQFF

J: TRBJ1-2
size: -
V: TRBV7-2
D: -
DNA: TGTGCCAGCAGTGAGGCCTATGGCTACACCTTC
CDR3: CASSEAYGYTF

J: TRBJ2-3
size: -
V: TRBV19
D: -
DNA: TGTGCCAGTAGTAAAACGGACAGTACAGATACGCAGTATTTT
CDR3: CASSKTDSTDTQYF

J: TRBJ2-1
size: -
V: TRBV4-2
D: TRBD2
DNA: TGTGCCAGCAGCGAACTAGCGGGAAAAGCTGAAGGTGAGCAGTTCTTC
CDR3: CASSELAGKAEGEQFF

J: TRBJ2-3
size: -
V: TRBV5-1
D: TRBD2
DNA: TGCGCCAGCAGGCGGGCCGGGACTATGACAGATACGCAGTATTTT
CDR3: CASRRAGTMTDTQYF

J: TRBJ2-1
size: few
V: TRBV5-1
D: TRBD2
DNA: TGCGCCAGCGCCAGGGTGACTAGCGACTACAATGAGCAGTTCTTC
CDR3: CASARVTSDYNEQFF

J: TRBJ2-7
size: -
V: TRBV7-9
D: TRBD2
DNA: TGTGCCAGCAGCGGTAGCGGGAGGGATGGCTACGAGCAGTACTTC
CDR3: CASSGSGRDGYEQYF

J: TRBJ1-4
size: -
V: TRBV19
D: TRBD1
DNA: TGTGCCAGTAGTCTAGATAAGGGGGCGTCTAATGAAAAACTGTTTTTT
CDR3: CASSLDKGASNEKLFF

J: TRBJ1-6
size: -
V: TRBV29-1
D: TRBD1
DNA: TGCAGCGTCAAGACCGGGACAGGGAATTCACCCCTCCACTTT
CDR3: CSVKTGTGNSPLHF

J: TRBJ1-2
size: -
V: TRBV20-1
D: TRBD1
DNA: TGCAGTGCGACAGGGGTCTATGGCTACACCTTC
CDR3: CSATGVYGYTF

J: TRBJ1-4
size: -
V: TRBV15
D: TRBD1
DNA: TGTGCCACCAGCAGAGGAGGACAGGGGGGACCTAATGAAAAACTGTTTTTT
CDR3: CATSRGGQGGPNEKLFF

J: TRBJ2-7
size: -
V: TRBV28
D: TRBD1
DNA: TGTGCCACCGGACAGGGGGCTGTTTACGAGCAGTACTTC
CDR3: CATGQGAVYEQYF

J: TRBJ2-3
size: -
V: TRBV5-5
D: TRBD2
DNA: TGTGCCAGCAGTGGACTAGCGGGAGTCTCGGATACGCAGTATTTT
CDR3: CASSGLAGVSDTQYF

J: TRBJ2-5
size: once
V: TRBV7-8
D: TRBD1
DNA: TGTGCCAGCAGCTTAGTGGCAGGGGGATCTCAAGAGACCCAGTACTTC
CDR3: CASSLVAGGSQETQYF

J: TRBJ1-2
size: -
V: TRBV28
D: -
DNA: TGTGCCAGCAGTTTTCGGTCAGGTGCTAACTATGGCTACACCTTC
CDR3: CASSFRSGANYGYTF

J: TRBJ1-2
size: -
V: TRBV19
D: TRBD1
DNA: TGTGCCAGTAGTATGGGGACAGACGCCTATGGCTACACCTTC
CDR3: CASSMGTDAYGYTF

J: TRBJ1-4
size: -
V: TRBV27
D: -
DNA: TGTGCCAGCAGTCGGGGGTTGCCTAATGAAAAACTGTTTTTT
CDR3: CASSRGLPNEKLFF

J: TRBJ1-3
size: -
V: TRBV7-2
D: -
DNA: TGTGCCAGCAGCCTCTCCGGTTTCTCTGGAAACACCATATATTTT
CDR3: CASSLSGFSGNTIYF

J: TRBJ2-1
size: -
V: TRBV5-4
D: -
DNA: TGTGCCAGCACCGTCGGCCCCGGGGATGAGCAGTTCTTC
CDR3: CASTVGPGDEQFF

J: TRBJ1-4
size: once
V: TRBV5-1
D: TRBD1
DNA: TGCGCCAGCAGCTGGACAGGGGGCGAGGCTGAAAAACTGTTTTTT
CDR3: CASSWTGGEAEKLFF

J: TRBJ2-1
size: -
V: TRBV9
D: TRBD2
DNA: TGTGCCAGCAGCACCCGAGCGGGGGGGGGCAATGAGCAGTTCTTC
CDR3: CASSTRAGGGNEQFF

J: TRBJ2-7
size: -
V: TRBV27
D: -
DNA: TGTGCCAGCAGTCAAGGACACCTATACGAGCAGTACTTC
CDR3: CASSQGHLYEQYF

J: TRBJ2-1
size: -
V: TRBV7-3
D: -
DNA: TGTGCCAGCAGCCTTTCTGGACGGACTAACAATGAGCAGTTCTTC
CDR3: CASSLSGRTNNEQFF

J: TRBJ2-1
size: -
V: TRBV9
D: TRBD2
DNA: TGTGCCAGCAGCGAGGATGACGGGACTAGCGGGGGGAGAGTGAATGAGCAGTTCTTC
CDR3: CASSEDDGTSGGRVNEQFF

J: TRBJ2-7
size: -
V: TRBV11-1
D: TRBD2
DNA: TGTGCCAGCAGCTTAAGTGAAACGGGACTAAGATCCTACGAGCAGTACTTC
CDR3: CASSLSETGLRSYEQYF